The 18 T cell receptor beta chains below were found in one sample sequenced in a study of radiotherapy plus CTLA-4 blockade in lung cancer. Sequencing used immunoSEQ multiplex PCR; TCRdb keeps in-frame clones, though not all of them. The sample records around 110,000 clones, more than 75% being singletons. The starting material was peripheral blood, obtained from a patient treated with radiotherapy plus ipilimumab. These receptors all come from a human donor with non-small cell lung cancer that progressed on radiotherapy plus ipilimumab. Some clones in this sample may be carry-over from other donors' samples.

This chain uses TRBV5-4 with TRBJ2-1; 12 bases map to TRBD1. The CDR3 consists of 15 residues. V lost 4 bases to trimming and J lost 8 bases; unmatched junction nucleotides: 7. Per germline, CDR1 SGHNT and CDR2 YYREEE (reference sequence). CDR3 DNA sequence: TGTGCCAGCAGCGTCGGGACAGGGGGCATCTATGAGCAGTTCTTC. Its protein is CASSVGTGGIYEQFF.

The chain is built from TRBV5-1 and TRBJ2-3; TRBD2 matches at 16 bases. The ends lost 3 bases at V and 7 bases at J; junction bases unmatched: 8. Germline V gene data show CDR1 as SGHRS and CDR2 as YFSETQ. The CDR3 totals 17 residues. The DNA of the CDR3 is TGCGCCAGCAGCTCGGGCGGGACTAGCGGGGGGGCCAATACGCAGTATTTT. Translation gives CASSSGGTSGGANTQYF.

The chain carries TRBV27 and TRBJ2-3, with 10 positions matching TRBD1. CDR3 length: 17 residues. The V segment lost 2 bases and the J segment 7 bases; nucleotides outside the gene matches: 12. From germline, CDR1 is MNHEY and CDR2 SMNVEV (reference sequence). Here the CDR3 reads CASSLGSHGTGANTQYF. CDR3 nucleotide sequence: TGTGCCAGCAGTTTAGGGTCCCATGGGACAGGGGCTAATACGCAGTATTTT.

The rearrangement uses TRBV5-4 and TRBJ1-2; 10 bases match TRBD1. The germline gives CDR1 SGHNT, CDR2 YYREEE (reference sequence). V gave up 4 bases and J gave up 7 bases; unmatched junction bases: 13. This CDR3 region has 16 residues. The CDR3: CASSNGQGGLLAGYTF. In nucleotides, the CDR3 is TGTGCCAGCAGCAATGGACAGGGGGGGCTACTAGCTGGCTACACCTTC.

The V and J genes are TRBV10-3 and TRBJ1-2, with TRBD1 identical over 8 bases. This CDR3 spans 13 amino acids. Germline CDR1 and CDR2: ENHRY and SYGVKD. Trimming cost V 5 bases and J 6 bases; bases outside gene matches: 5. CDR3 region: CAISYSGGDGYTF. CDR3 bases: TGTGCCATCAGTTACTCAGGGGGCGATGGCTACACCTTC.

This clone was recorded a few times. This chain connects TRBV10-3 to TRBJ1-5; D might be TRBD1 (6 bases). Deletions cut 3 bases from V and 6 bases from J, with 18 bases between. Germline lookup yields CDR1 ENHRY and CDR2 SYGVKD. The CDR3 totals 16 residues. The CDR3 DNA reads as TGTGCCATCAGTGATACGCACCGGACAGTTAGTCAGCCCCAGCATTTT. Translation gives CAISDTHRTVSQPQHF.

This chain connects TRBV5-1 to TRBJ1-5; 8 nucleotides line up with TRBD1. The V and J ends lost 4 bases and 4 bases, in that order; junction bases with no gene match: 7. This CDR3 comprises 15 residues. Looked up from germline, CDR1 is SGHRS and CDR2 is YFSETQ. The CDR3 here is CASSEQGGSNQPQHF. CDR3 in DNA: TGCGCCAGCAGCGAACAGGGGGGTTCTAATCAGCCCCAGCATTTT.

The gene calls are TRBV29-1 and TRBJ2-2; weak D call: TRBD1 (5 bases). This CDR3 contains 15 residues. CDR1 is SQVTM and CDR2 is ANQGSEA in the germline V gene. Trimming removed 3 bases at V and 2 bases at J, with 13 bases between. This chain's CDR3 is CSVDFRTGNTGELFF. The CDR3 coding sequence is TGCAGCGTTGACTTTAGAACAGGAAACACCGGGGAGCTGTTTTTT.

The chain employs TRBV13 and TRBJ2-7, with 11 bases fitting TRBD2. This CDR3 has 15 residues. Germline assignment: CDR1 PRHDT and CDR2 FYEKMQ (reference sequence). V trimming: 6 bases; J trimming: 3 bases; junction bases outside the gene matches: 7. The CDR3 nucleotides are TGTGCCAGCAGTTTTAGCGGGGGGGTTTACTACGAGCAGTACTTC. It yields the protein CASSFSGGVYYEQYF.

This clone has just a few counts. J is TRBJ1-6 and V is TRBV15, with D possibly matching TRBD1 (5 bases). Trimming removed 9 bases from V and 6 bases from J, with 12 bases in between. The CDR3 has 13 residues. Per the germline V gene, CDR1 is LNHNV and CDR2 is YYDKDF (reference sequence). The CDR3 loop reads CATSIGGNSPLHF. For the CDR3, the DNA is TGTGCCACTTCGATCGGGGGTAATTCACCCCTCCACTTT.

A remark on this clone: The junction and the germline gene differ at one end; a read error may be behind it. The V call is TRBV6-1, the J call TRBJ1-2; 9 nucleotides line up with TRBD1. The CDR3 is 14 amino acids. The germline gives CDR1 MNHNS, CDR2 SASEGT. DNA of the CDR3: TGTGCCAGTCGGACAGGGGTAGGTGGCTATGACTACACCTTC. This gives the protein CASRTGVGGYDYTF.

The chain combines TRBV4-3 with TRBJ1-6; TRBD1 might be the D (5 bases). Germline values: CDR1 LGHNA, CDR2 YSLEER. V lost 0 bases and J 10 bases, leaving 16 bases between the germline ends. This CDR3 spans 16 amino acids. For the CDR3, the DNA is TGCGCCAGCAGCCAAGAACGAGGGAGGGACGGGTCACCCCTCCACTTT. This translates into CASSQERGRDGSPLHF.

The genes are TRBV30 and TRBJ1-1; D is perhaps TRBD1 (5 bases). CDR1 GTSNPN and CDR2 SVGIG come from the germline V gene (reference sequence). V gave up 2 bases and J gave up 3 bases, with 10 bases separating them. This CDR3 has 13 amino acids. The CDR3 reads CAWSLDSYTEAFF. CDR3 bases: TGTGCCTGGAGTCTCGACAGCTACACTGAAGCTTTCTTT.

Here the CDR3 DNA reads TGTGCCAGCAGCCAAGTCAAGGGGAGGGGTGAAAAACTGTTTTTT. Amino acids: CASSQVKGRGEKLFF. The rearrangement uses TRBV4-2 and TRBJ1-4; weak D call: TRBD1 (5 bases). This CDR3 has 15 amino acids. Between the trimmed V and J ends, which lost 1 base and 7 bases, there was a span of 13 bases. Germline V gene sequence: CDR1 LGHNA, CDR2 YNFKEQ.

The gene calls are TRBV2 and TRBJ1-4; 12 nucleotides agree with TRBD1. Unmatched junction bases numbered 9, after V lost 8 bases and J lost 8 bases. The V gene's germline CDR1 is SNHLY and CDR2 FYNNEI. The CDR3 sequence is 15 residues long. The CDR3 DNA sequence: TGTGCCAGCGCCGGGACAGGGGGCTTAGGGGAAAAACTGTTTTTT. The encoded protein is CASAGTGGLGEKLFF. Using reference TRBV2 and TRBJ1-4 for the parts outside the CDR3, the full variable domain is EPEVTQTPSHQVTQMGQEVILRCVPISNHLYFYWYRQILGQKVEFLVSFYNNEISEKSEIFDDQFSVERPDGSNFTLKIRSTKLEDSAMYFCASAGTGGLGEKLFFGSGTQLSVL.

This chain connects TRBV2 to TRBJ1-4; no firm D call. CDR1 is SNHLY, CDR2 FYNNEI, per germline. The CDR3 is 14 residues long. Trimming stripped 3 bases from V and 5 bases from J, with 10 bases between. The CDR3, as DNA: TGTGCCAGCAGTGACAGGACTAACAATGAAAAACTGTTTTTT. The encoded protein is CASSDRTNNEKLFF.

J is TRBJ1-2 and V is TRBV11-2; a weak D match, TRBD1 (5 bases). From germline, CDR1 is SGHAT and CDR2 FQNNGV. Trimming cost V 1 base and J 6 bases, with 9 bases left between them. The CDR3 spans 13 residues. The chain's CDR3 is CASSLGREDGYTF. CDR3 bases: TGTGCCAGCAGCTTAGGCAGGGAGGATGGCTACACCTTC. The full variable domain, with the rest looked up from reference TRBV11-2 and TRBJ1-2, is EAGVAQSPRYKIIEKRQSVAFWCNPISGHATLYWYQQILGQGPKLLIQFQNNGVVDDSQLPKDRFSAERLKGVDSTLKIQPAKLEDSAVYLCASSLGREDGYTFGSGTRLTVV.

This clone showed up just a few times. The V gene is TRBV9, the J gene TRBJ1-2; 8 positions match TRBD1. The V gene's germline CDR1 is SGDLS and CDR2 YYNGEE. The CDR3 is made up of 14 amino acids. After removal of 4 bases from V and 5 bases from J, the junction contained 7 bases not matched to a gene. Written as DNA, the CDR3 is TGTGCCAGCAGCCCGCAACAGGGGGAGTATGGCTACACCTTC. It specifies CASSPQQGEYGYTF.